A selection of T cell receptor beta chains follows, all from one sample in a study of blood T cell repertoires in COVID-19. Measured with immunoSEQ multiplex PCR; TCRdb has only the in-frame clones, and not every one. Altogether under 300,000 clones are present, 70% to 90% being singletons, with the ten largest covering 5% to 8%. The specimen was PBMCs or T cells enriched from blood (not recorded which). These receptors were taken from a woman aged 45 to 65 who had been exposed to COVID-19. CDR3s include the opening cysteine and the closing phenylalanine or tryptophan. The D gene is left open where the match is weak. Only part of the rows carry a size: once, few, many, or a class if the clone is expanded.

v_gene	abundance	d_gene	j_gene	CDR3aa	CDR3nt
TRBV9	NA	NA	TRBJ1-3	CASSVGAAGNTIYF	TGTGCCAGCAGCGTAGGGGCCGCGGGAAACACCATATATTTT
TRBV14	NA	TRBD1	TRBJ1-2	CASSNGQGLGSGYTF	TGTGCCAGCAGCAATGGACAGGGGCTAGGAAGCGGCTACACCTTC
TRBV24-1	once	NA	TRBJ2-3	CATSLEHSTDTQYF	TGTGCCACCAGCTTGGAGCATAGCACAGATACGCAGTATTTT
TRBV20-1	NA	TRBD1	TRBJ2-1	CSASGGTGATYNEQFF	TGCAGTGCTAGTGGGGGGACAGGGGCCACCTACAATGAGCAGTTCTTC
TRBV4-1	NA	NA	TRBJ1-4	CASSKYREDEKLFF	TGCGCCAGCAGCAAATATAGGGAGGATGAAAAACTGTTTTTT
TRBV11-2	NA	NA	TRBJ2-7	CASSLEFRSRGYEQYF	TGTGCCAGCAGCTTAGAGTTTAGGTCCAGGGGCTACGAGCAGTACTTC
TRBV2	NA	TRBD2	TRBJ2-3	CASSGRLAGGTDTQYF	TGTGCCAGCAGTGGCCGACTAGCGGGGGGCACAGATACGCAGTATTTT
TRBV19	NA	NA	TRBJ1-5	CASSSRTANQPQHF	TGTGCCAGTAGTTCCCGGACAGCCAATCAGCCCCAGCATTTT
TRBV28	once	TRBD1	TRBJ1-2	CASGTGTGPNSYGYTF	TGTGCCAGCGGAACCGGGACAGGGCCGAATAGCTATGGCTACACCTTC
TRBV7-9	NA	TRBD1	TRBJ2-2	CASSRLWTGEGGELFF	TGTGCCAGCAGTCGGCTATGGACAGGGGAAGGCGGGGAGCTGTTTTTT
TRBV5-1	NA	NA	TRBJ2-3	CASTGSSTDTQYF	TGCGCCAGCACCGGGTCTAGCACAGATACGCAGTATTTT
TRBV5-4	NA	NA	TRBJ1-1	CASSLAAGGRTEAFF	TGTGCCAGCAGCTTGGCGGCCGGGGGGAGGACTGAAGCTTTCTTT
TRBV7-6	NA	NA	TRBJ1-6	CASSLIDNSPLHF	TGTGCCAGCAGCTTGATAGATAATTCACCCCTCCACTTT
TRBV5-4	NA	TRBD1	TRBJ1-3	CASSVDRGSGNTIYF	TGTGCCAGCAGCGTGGACAGGGGATCTGGAAACACCATATATTTT
TRBV7-9	NA	NA	TRBJ2-1	CASSHYRDMLINEQFF	TGTGCCAGCAGTCACTACCGGGACATGCTTATCAATGAGCAGTTCTTC
TRBV6-5	NA	NA	TRBJ2-3	CASREGRYSTDTQYF	TGTGCCAGCAGGGAGGGCCGTTATTCCACAGATACGCAGTATTTT
TRBV24-1	NA	NA	TRBJ1-5	CATSASTGIGNQPQHF	TGTGCCACCAGTGCTTCAACAGGGATCGGCAATCAGCCCCAGCATTTT
TRBV12-3/TRBV12-4	NA	TRBD1	TRBJ2-1	CASSAGGGSGQFF	TGTGCCAGCAGTGCAGGGGGTGGTTCCGGGCAGTTCTTC
TRBV6-6	NA	TRBD2	TRBJ2-1	CASSYGSGGRNEQFF	TGTGCCAGCAGTTACGGGAGCGGGGGAAGAAATGAGCAGTTCTTC
TRBV30	NA	TRBD1	TRBJ2-2	CAGQVAGELFF	TGTGCCGGACAGGTGGCCGGGGAGCTGTTTTTT
TRBV13	NA	NA	TRBJ1-2	CASSLQGYDGYTF	TGTGCCAGCAGTTTACAGGGTTATGATGGCTACACCTTC
TRBV29-1	NA	NA	TRBJ1-1	CSVGTLVMNTEAFF	TGCAGCGTTGGGACTCTGGTTATGAACACTGAAGCTTTCTTT
TRBV19	NA	TRBD1	TRBJ1-2	CASADRGKRVHNYGYTF	TGTGCCAGTGCGGACAGGGGAAAAAGAGTTCATAACTATGGCTACACCTTC
TRBV18	NA	NA	TRBJ2-7	CASSPSPPNSYEQYF	TGTGCCAGCTCGCCCAGTCCCCCGAACTCCTACGAGCAGTACTTC
TRBV4-3	NA	NA	TRBJ1-2	CASSQGSGVGYTF	TGCGCCAGCAGCCAAGGATCAGGGGTCGGCTACACCTTC
TRBV3-1/TRBV3-2	NA	TRBD1	TRBJ1-1	CASSQPRGEAFF	TGTGCCAGCAGCCAACCCAGGGGGGAAGCTTTCTTT
TRBV30	NA	NA	TRBJ1-2	CAWSVGSGVASGYTF	TGTGCCTGGAGTGTAGGATCCGGGGTTGCGAGTGGCTACACCTTC
TRBV9	NA	NA	TRBJ2-5	CASSVGGEETQYF	TGTGCCAGCAGCGTAGGGGGGGAAGAGACCCAGTACTTC
TRBV15	few	NA	TRBJ1-5	CATSRGGEYQPQHF	TGTGCCACCAGCAGGGGAGGGGAATATCAGCCCCAGCATTTT
TRBV29-1	NA	NA	TRBJ1-1	CSVEERVATEAFF	TGCAGCGTTGAAGAACGGGTGGCCACTGAAGCTTTCTTT
TRBV4-2	NA	TRBD1	TRBJ1-1	CASSPTGRSEAFF	TGTGCCAGCAGCCCGACAGGGAGGTCTGAAGCTTTCTTT
TRBV5-1	NA	NA	TRBJ1-1	CASSLWSGNTEAFF	TGCGCCAGCAGCTTGTGGAGTGGGAACACTGAAGCTTTCTTT
TRBV19	once	NA	TRBJ1-5	CASSTTFRVTHQPQHF	TGTGCCAGTAGTACCACATTCCGGGTGACCCATCAGCCCCAGCATTTT
TRBV5-5	few	NA	TRBJ1-6	CASSLADLGAGSYNSPLHF	TGTGCCAGCAGCTTGGCCGACCTTGGCGCGGGGTCCTATAATTCACCCCTCCACTTT
TRBV9	NA	TRBD2	TRBJ2-1	CASSVDPGGRNGNEQFF	TGTGCCAGCAGCGTAGACCCCGGGGGGAGAAATGGGAATGAGCAGTTCTTC
TRBV30	once	NA	TRBJ2-1	CASRDPPYNEQFF	TGTGCCTCCAGGGATCCCCCTTACAATGAGCAGTTCTTC
TRBV19	NA	NA	TRBJ1-2	CASSIGHHRNYGYTF	TGTGCCAGTAGTATTGGACACCACCGTAACTATGGCTACACCTTC
TRBV30	once	TRBD1	TRBJ1-2	CAGARDRENGYTF	TGTGCCGGGGCCCGGGACAGGGAGAACGGCTACACCTTC
TRBV12-5	NA	TRBD2	TRBJ2-1	CASGRLAGFDEQFF	TGTGCTAGTGGTCGACTAGCGGGGTTTGATGAGCAGTTCTTC
TRBV2	NA	NA	TRBJ1-1	CASSFQGTEAFF	TGTGCCAGCAGTTTTCAGGGTACTGAAGCTTTCTTT
TRBV29-1	NA	NA	TRBJ1-1	CSVERLPGEAFF	TGCAGCGTTGAAAGGCTGCCAGGTGAAGCTTTCTTT
TRBV19	NA	TRBD1	TRBJ2-3	CASGTGTVSTDTQYF	TGTGCCAGTGGAACCGGGACAGTTAGCACAGATACGCAGTATTTT
TRBV18	NA	NA	TRBJ1-1	CASTRDSNTEAFF	TGTGCCAGCACCAGGGATTCGAACACTGAAGCTTTCTTT
TRBV4-2	NA	TRBD2	TRBJ2-3	CASSLKPSTSGSTDTQYF	TGTGCCAGCAGCCTCAAACCCTCAACTAGCGGGAGCACAGATACGCAGTATTTT
TRBV6-2/TRBV6-3	NA	TRBD1	TRBJ2-3	CASSRTGRADTQYF	TGTGCCAGCAGTAGGACAGGGAGAGCAGATACGCAGTATTTT